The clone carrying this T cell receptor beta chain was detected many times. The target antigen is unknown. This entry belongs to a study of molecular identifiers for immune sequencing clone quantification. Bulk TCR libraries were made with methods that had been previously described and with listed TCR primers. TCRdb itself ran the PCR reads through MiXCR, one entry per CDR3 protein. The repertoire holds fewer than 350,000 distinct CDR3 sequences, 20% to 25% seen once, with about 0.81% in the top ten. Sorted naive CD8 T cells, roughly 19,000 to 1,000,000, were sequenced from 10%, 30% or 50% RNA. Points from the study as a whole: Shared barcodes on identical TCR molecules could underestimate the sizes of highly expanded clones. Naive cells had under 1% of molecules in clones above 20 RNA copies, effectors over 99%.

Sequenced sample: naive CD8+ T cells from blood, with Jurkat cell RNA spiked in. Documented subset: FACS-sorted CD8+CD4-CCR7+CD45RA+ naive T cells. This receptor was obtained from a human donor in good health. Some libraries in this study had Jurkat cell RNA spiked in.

The CDR3 DNA is TGCGCCAGCAGTCCCAGGAACAGGGGCTCCTACAATGAGCAGTTCTTC. Translation gives CASSPRNRGSYNEQFF. This chain links TRBV4-3 with TRBJ2-1; 7 bases match TRBD1. The V and J ends lost 6 bases and 0 bases, in that order; junction bases with no gene match: 8. This CDR3 is built from 16 residues. From germline, CDR1 is LGHNA and CDR2 YSLEER.